This entry lists 23 T cell receptor beta chains sequenced from one sample in a study of tumor and adjacent non-tumor tissue in lung cancer. The library came from three nested PCR rounds adapted from ARM-PCR protocols. TCRdb analysed the multiplex PCR reads with MiXCR anew, one entry per CDR3 protein. The repertoire consists of 90,000 to 100,000 distinct CDR3 sequences, with about 80% occurring once and the leading ten covering about 29%. No cell sorting was done before RNA was extracted from the tissue. This non-tumor lung sample came from over 3 cm beyond the tumor edge. Material: distant non-tumor lung tissue. Receptors were obtained from a man aged 55 to 70 with small cell lung cancer.

Of note for this clonotype: A much larger clone lies a single base off, so this may be a read error. The rearrangement links TRBV20-1 to TRBJ2-3, with D unclear. Per the germline V gene, CDR1 is DFQATT and CDR2 is SNEGSKA (reference sequence). This CDR3 comprises 14 residues. CDR3 region: CSASRLASTNTQYF. DNA for the CDR3: TGCAGTGCTAGCCGACTGGCCAGCACAAATACGCAGTATTTT.

This clonotype was picked up a small number of times. This may arise from a read error, as a much more abundant clone is one base away. The V call is TRBV20-1, the J call TRBJ2-1; tentative D call: TRBD1 (6 bases). CDR1 DFQATT and CDR2 SNEGSKA come from the germline V gene (reference sequence). Trimming cost V 7 bases and J 6 bases, with 19 bases left between them. The CDR3 covers 14 residues. The CDR3 nucleotides are TGCAGTGTTCAAAAAATACAGGGTATCAATGAGCAGTTCTTC. Protein: CSVQKIQGINEQFF.

As for this clonotype: Germline is not matched at one junction end, which may reflect a read error. The CDR3 spells CASSGHGHGYIF. CDR3 DNA sequence: TGTGCTAGCAGTGGACATGGACATGGCTACATCTTC. The V gene is TRBV6-5, the J gene TRBJ1-2, with D tentatively TRBD1 (5 bases). Germline V gene lookup returns CDR1 MNHEY and CDR2 SVGAGI. The CDR3 runs to 12 residues.

With regard to this clonotype: Relative to the germline gene, one junction end is altered; a read error may explain this. The chain is built from TRBV11-2 and TRBJ2-5; weak D call: TRBD2 (5 bases). This CDR3 region has 15 residues. The germline V gene has CDR1 SGHAT and CDR2 FQNNGV. The CDR3 coding sequence is TGTGCCAACAGTTTAGATTCGGGGAGCCAAGGGACCCAGTACTTC. It translates to CANSLDSGSQGTQYF.

Concerning this clonotype: This could be a read error, since a much larger clone is one nucleotide away. The chain recombines TRBV29-1 with TRBJ2-1; D is perhaps TRBD1 (7 bases). With 7 bases removed from V and 6 bases from J, the gap between germline ends came to 22 bases. Germline V gene lookup returns CDR1 SQVTM and CDR2 ANQGSEA. This CDR3 region has 15 residues. The CDR3 loop reads CSAPQGGADCNEQFF. The CDR3 DNA is TGCAGCGCCCCTCAGGGGGGAGCTGACTGCAATGAGCAGTTCTTC.

Concerning this clonotype itself: This may come from a read error, since a much larger clone is one base off. The rearrangement uses TRBV20-1 and TRBJ2-7; 7 bases line up with TRBD1. Germline V gene sequence: CDR1 DFQATT, CDR2 SNEGSKA (reference sequence). The length of the CDR3 is 11 residues. The CDR3 is CSARTGYEQCF. The CDR3 bases are TGCAGTGCTAGGACAGGGTACGAGCAGTGCTTC.

The chain recombines TRBV5-8 with TRBJ2-1; D gene ambiguous. The CDR3 length is 13 residues. V lost 0 bases to trimming and J lost 9 bases, with 10 bases between them. The V gene's germline CDR1 is SGHTS and CDR2 YDEGEE. Here the CDR3 reads CASSLDGVGEQFF. The CDR3 nucleotides read TGTGCCAGCAGCTTGGATGGTGTGGGTGAGCAGTTCTTC.

CDR3 sequence (DNA): TGTGCCAGCAGCTCACTGAGAGGGGAGACCTACGAGCAGTACTTC. It yields the protein CASSSLRGETYEQYF. This rearrangement joins TRBV5-5 to TRBJ2-7, with D perhaps being TRBD1 or TRBD2 (5 bases each). The V and J ends lost 3 bases and 2 bases respectively, with 15 bases between them. CDR3 length equals 15 residues. CDR1 and CDR2 (germline): SGHKS, YYEKEE (reference sequence).

On this clonotype itself: The junction differs from germline at one of its ends, possibly a read error. This chain uses TRBV11-3 with TRBJ2-7; no reliable D call. The germline CDR1 and CDR2 sequences are SGHNT and YENEEA. This CDR3 has 13 residues. Written as DNA, the CDR3 is TGTGCCAGCAACTTAGAAATTAGCTACGAGCAGTACTTC. Translating gives CASNLEISYEQYF.

The CDR3 DNA reads TGTGCCAGCAGCTTAGCGTTTCTGGACAGCAAACCCATCGGGGAGCTGTTTTTT. This sequence encodes CASSLAFLDSKPIGELFF. The V and J genes are TRBV7-8 and TRBJ2-2, with D possibly being TRBD1 (6 bases). Germline V gene sequence: CDR1 SGHVS, CDR2 FQNEAQ. Between the trimmed V and J ends, which lost 0 bases and 7 bases, there was a span of 21 bases. The CDR3 loop spans 18 amino acids.

V gene TRBV5-5 combines with J gene TRBJ2-3, with D possibly TRBD2 on 5 matching bases. The CDR3 extends over 16 amino acids. With 7 bases removed from V and 2 bases from J, the gap between germline ends came to 20 bases. Germline lookup yields CDR1 SGHKS and CDR2 YYEKEE (reference sequence). The CDR3: CASRPLLAPVTDTQYF. The CDR3 DNA follows: TGTGCCAGCCGGCCACTTCTAGCTCCTGTCACAGATACGCAGTATTTT.

Regarding this clonotype: The junction departs from the called germline gene at one end, perhaps through a read error. This chain joins TRBV6-1 and TRBJ2-5; 9 bases are shared with TRBD1. This CDR3 comprises 17 residues. Per germline, CDR1 MNHNS and CDR2 SASEGT. The CDR3 protein is CATSEVPTGGPLKTQYF. CDR3 nucleotides: TGTGCCACCAGTGAAGTCCCCACAGGGGGCCCGTTGAAGACCCAGTACTTC.

To note about this clonotype: The junction does not match germline at one end; this may be a read error. The chain is built from TRBV6-1 and TRBJ1-4, with a weak D call TRBD1 (6 bases). This CDR3 has 14 amino acids. Per germline, CDR1 MNHNS and CDR2 SASEGT. The DNA of the CDR3 is TGTGCCAGCATTTCGACAGGAACTAATGAAAAACTGTTATTT. Its protein product is CASISTGTNEKLLF.

The table lists this clonotype with a few counts. No conserved phenylalanine or tryptophan ends this CDR3, so it is likely a read error. The chain carries TRBV4-1 and TRBJ2-2; a possible D gene is TRBD1 (7 bases). CDR1 and CDR2 from the germline V gene are MGHRA and YSYEKL. CDR3 length: 15 residues. The CDR3 region is CASSSRGAYTGELFI. The CDR3 nucleotides read TGTGCCAGCAGCAGCAGGGGGGCCTATACAGGGGAGCTGTTTATT.

In regard to this clonotype: Since a much larger clone is just one base distant, this may be a read error. The CDR3 reads CASSVTTGTKVTQYF. The DNA for the CDR3 is TGTGCCAGCAGCGTTACGACAGGGACAAAGGTGACCCAGTACTTC. J is TRBJ2-5 and V is TRBV11-2; 7 nucleotides line up with TRBD1. Germline assignment: CDR1 SGHAT and CDR2 FQNNGV. There are 15 residues in the CDR3. V shed 5 bases, J shed 7 bases, and the junction held 13 bases outside the gene matches.

Details on this clonotype: The junction and the germline gene differ at one end; a read error may be behind it. The rearrangement joins TRBV20-1 to TRBJ2-2; 8 bases are shared with TRBD1. CDR1 is DFQATT, CDR2 SNEGSKA, per germline (reference sequence). The CDR3 runs 14 residues. This CDR3 is CSARQTGDIGELFF. Here the CDR3 DNA reads TGCAGTGCTAGACAGACAGGGGACATCGGGGAACTGTTTTTT.

Regarding this clonotype: Given a much more abundant clone one base away, this may be a read error. This CDR3 fails to terminate in the conserved phenylalanine or tryptophan, so it likely reflects a read error. J is TRBJ2-1 and V is TRBV20-1; tentatively, D is TRBD2 (5 bases). The CDR3 covers 11 residues. Between the trimmed V and J ends, which lost 7 bases and 5 bases, there was a span of 9 bases. Germline CDR1 reads DFQATT; CDR2 reads SNEGSKA (reference sequence). The CDR3 bases are TGCAGTGGAAGCGGAAACAATGAGCAGTTCTTA. Translated: CSGSGNNEQFL.

To note about this clonotype: One end of the junction does not line up with germline, which may come from a read error. This chain connects TRBV12-3 or TRBV12-4 to TRBJ2-1; D might be TRBD2 (6 bases). The CDR3 covers 15 residues. CDR3 sequence (DNA): TGTGCCAACTCGCCCCGGGGGAATTCCTACAGTGAGCAGTTCTTC. As protein: CANSPRGNSYSEQFF.

The sample holds one count of this clonotype. The junction does not match germline at one end; this may be a read error. This sequence joins TRBV4-2 and TRBJ1-4; D gene unclear. The germline V gene has CDR1 LGHNA and CDR2 YNFKEQ. The CDR3 covers 16 residues. The CDR3 protein is CASIQVLSAAAEKLFF. The CDR3 nucleotides read TGTGCCAGCATCCAAGTTCTTTCCGCGGCAGCTGAAAAACTGTTTTTT.

Concerning this clonotype: At one of its ends the junction is not consistent with the germline gene, which may arise from a read error. The chain recombines TRBV12-3 or TRBV12-4 with TRBJ1-5, with D unresolved. CDR3 length equals 14 residues. The CDR3 is CVSSSASLNQPQHF. CDR3 bases: TGTGTCAGCAGTTCCGCCAGCCTAAATCAACCCCAGCATTTT.

On this clonotype: It is likely a read error, because the conserved phenylalanine at the end of the CDR3 is missing. This sequence joins TRBV4-2 and TRBJ2-7; possibly TRBD2 for D (5 bases). The germline V gene has CDR1 LGHNA and CDR2 YNFKEQ. CDR3 length: 15 amino acids. V dropped 0 bases and J dropped 2 bases, with 11 bases sitting between them. Written as DNA, the CDR3 is TGTGCCAGCAGCCAAGAACGGACGGGGACCTACGAGCAGTACATC. It yields the protein CASSQERTGTYEQYI.

This clonotype was counted at least ten times. A much larger clone lies one base from this, so it may be a read error. The DNA of the CDR3 is TGTGCCAACACCCGAGGGGGGGACAGCACCTACGAGCAGTACTTC. Translated, it gives CANTRGGDSTYEQYF. The chain is built from TRBV6-1 and TRBJ2-7, with D possibly being TRBD1 or TRBD2 (7 bases each). The CDR3 is made up of 15 amino acids. Germline values: CDR1 MNHNS, CDR2 SASEGT. V was clipped by 10 bases and J by 2 bases, with 21 bases between them.

About this clonotype: Likely a read error: the CDR3 ends without its conserved phenylalanine or tryptophan. This sequence joins TRBV10-3 and TRBJ2-7; 12 nucleotides agree with TRBD2. CDR1 is ENHRY and CDR2 is SYGVKD in the germline V gene. The CDR3 is made up of 16 amino acids. V trimming: 3 bases; J trimming: 4 bases; junction bases outside the gene matches: 7. The CDR3 loop is CAISDPRTSGNYEQYA. The CDR3 coding sequence is TGTGCCATCAGTGACCCCAGGACTAGCGGGAATTACGAGCAGTACGCC.